What follows are 31 T cell receptor beta chains derived from one specimen sequenced in a study of CD8+ T cells in alopecia areata. Extracted RNA was reverse transcribed into cDNA, the sequencing template. Only in-frame clones appear in the TCRdb table, and some are missing; sequencing was by immunoSEQ multiplex PCR. The data show a few hundred thousand clones, approximately 70% seen once. The sample's treatment: oral pan-JAK inhibitor, 5-10 mg twice daily. The specimen was CD4+ T cells sorted from blood, collected at approximately week 45, from a patient treated with tofacitinib. These receptor sequences come from a human donor with alopecia areata.

The CDR3 nucleotides are TGCAGCGTTGTTGGGACACAGAGTAACACTGAAGCTTTCTTT. It specifies CSVVGTQSNTEAFF. This rearrangement joins TRBV29-1 to TRBJ1-1; a weak D match, TRBD1 (6 bases). CDR1 is SQVTM and CDR2 is ANQGSEA in the germline V gene. Trimming left V 4 bases short and J 2 bases short, with 14 bases between. The CDR3 consists of 14 residues. The entire variable domain, with the rest obtained from reference TRBV29-1 and TRBJ1-1, is as follows: SAVISQKPSRDICQRGTSLTIQCQVDSQVTMMFWYRQQPGQSLTLIATANQGSEATYESGFVIDKFPISRPNLTFSTLTVSNMSPEDSSIYLCSVVGTQSNTEAFFGQGTRLTVV.

The chain employs TRBV7-2 and TRBJ2-7; D remains ambiguous. The V end was cut by 1 base, the J end by 6 bases, with 10 bases between. The CDR3 loop spans 13 amino acids. The germline V gene encodes CDR1 SGHTA and CDR2 FQGNSA. Written as DNA, the CDR3 is TGTGCCAGCAGCTTAGAATTACAGTCCGAGCAGTACTTC. Translating it yields CASSLELQSEQYF.

The chain links TRBV18 to TRBJ2-7; TRBD1 agrees at 10 bases. Per germline, CDR1 KGHSH and CDR2 LQKENI. With 2 bases clipped from V and 10 bases from J, the junction kept 5 bases outside the gene matches. The CDR3 is 13 amino acids. Here the CDR3 DNA reads TGTGCCAGCTCACCAGGGACAGGGGAAGAACAGTACTTC. Its protein is CASSPGTGEEQYF.

The chain recombines TRBV7-2 with TRBJ1-6; D not resolved. Germline assignment: CDR1 SGHTA and CDR2 FQGNSA. This CDR3 comprises 15 residues. The V gene lost 5 bases and the J gene lost 8 bases, with 16 bases spanning the gap. The CDR3 spells CASSPGGVSDSPLHF. The DNA of the CDR3 is TGTGCCAGCAGCCCGGGTGGGGTGAGTGATTCACCCCTCCACTTT.

This rearrangement joins TRBV7-9 to TRBJ2-3, with no clear D. The CDR3 has 14 amino acids. V was shortened by 1 base and J by 2 bases, with 7 bases between the two germline ends. Germline V lookup: CDR1 SEHNR, CDR2 FQNEAQ (reference sequence). This CDR3 reads CASSLDGSTDTQYF. The CDR3 nucleotides are TGTGCCAGCAGCTTAGACGGCTCCACAGATACGCAGTATTTT.

The chain recombines TRBV27 with TRBJ1-2; D is ambiguous. Trimming cost V 3 bases and J 4 bases, with 9 bases left between them. This CDR3 is 13 amino acids long. In germline, CDR1 is MNHEY, CDR2 SMNVEV (reference sequence). The CDR3 sequence: CASSFGVTYGYTF. CDR3 coding DNA: TGTGCCAGCAGTTTTGGCGTTACCTATGGCTACACCTTC.

This CDR3 is CASSPRGTGELFF. The CDR3 nucleotides read TGTGCCAGCAGCCCCCGGGGCACCGGGGAGCTGTTTTTT. This chain links TRBV14 with TRBJ2-2; D perhaps matches TRBD2 (5 bases). The V end was cut by 4 bases, the J end by 4 bases, with 7 bases between. CDR1 is SGHDN and CDR2 is FVKESK in the germline V gene. This CDR3 comprises 13 residues.

V and J are TRBV7-3 and TRBJ1-1; tentative D call: TRBD1 (5 bases). V dropped 0 bases and J dropped 4 bases, with 12 bases sitting between them. This CDR3 spans 15 amino acids. Per germline, CDR1 SGHTA and CDR2 FQGTGA. CDR3: CASSLTFGGTTEAFF. The CDR3 DNA follows: TGTGCCAGCAGCTTAACGTTTGGGGGGACCACTGAAGCTTTCTTT. The variable domain in full, with the rest retrieved from reference TRBV7-3 and TRBJ1-1, is GAGVSQTPSNKVTEKGKYVELRCDPISGHTALYWYRQSLGQGPEFLIYFQGTGAADDSGLPNDRFFAVRPEGSVSTLKIQRTERGDSAVYLCASSLTFGGTTEAFFGQGTRLTVV.

J is TRBJ2-1 and V is TRBV29-1; 8 nucleotides line up with TRBD2. From germline, CDR1 is SQVTM and CDR2 ANQGSEA. CDR3 length: 13 amino acids. V trimming: 4 bases; J trimming: 6 bases; junction bases outside the gene matches: 5. CDR3 region: CSVAPGTSNEQFF. In DNA, the CDR3 is TGCAGCGTTGCGCCCGGGACTAGCAATGAGCAGTTCTTC.

This chain joins TRBV14 and TRBJ2-3, with TRBD1 matching over 10 bases. CDR1 is SGHDN and CDR2 is FVKESK in the germline V gene. The CDR3 length is 17 residues. After removal of 4 bases from V and 2 bases from J, the junction contained 9 bases not matched to a gene. CDR3 protein: CASSRTPGTGATDTQYF. The CDR3 nucleotides are TGTGCCAGCAGCCGCACTCCCGGGACAGGGGCCACAGATACGCAGTATTTT.

The V call is TRBV29-1, the J call TRBJ1-2; D is perhaps TRBD1 (6 bases). V lost 6 bases to trimming and J lost 8 bases, with 19 bases between them. CDR1 and CDR2 from the germline V gene are SQVTM and ANQGSEA. The CDR3 is made up of 13 amino acids. The DNA of the CDR3 is TGCAGCGTCGCGGACCGGGACAAAGGAGGCTACACCTTC. Protein product: CSVADRDKGGYTF.

The genes are TRBV7-3 and TRBJ2-5; 8 bases line up with TRBD2. Germline CDR1 and CDR2: SGHTA and FQGTGA. This CDR3 contains 14 residues. With 5 bases clipped from V and 2 bases from J, the junction kept 4 bases outside the gene matches. The CDR3, as DNA: TGTGCCAGCAGCACCGCGGGGGGACAAGAGACCCAGTACTTC. It encodes CASSTAGGQETQYF.

J is TRBJ1-2 and V is TRBV7-3; a weak D match, TRBD1 (5 bases). V was pared by 4 bases and J by 0 bases, with 15 bases between. Germline assignment: CDR1 SGHTA and CDR2 FQGTGA. The CDR3 covers 16 residues. This CDR3 is CASSSEPGRANYGYTF. The CDR3 region has the DNA TGTGCCAGCAGCTCAGAGCCAGGGCGGGCTAACTATGGCTACACCTTC.

The chain employs TRBV5-1 and TRBJ2-1; D may be TRBD1 (5 bases). Germline-derived CDR1 and CDR2 are SGHRS and YFSETQ. V was pared by 0 bases and J by 8 bases, with 6 bases between. This CDR3 has 12 residues. As DNA, the CDR3 is TGCGCCAGCAGCTTGGTACAGGATGAGCAGTTCTTC. Translation: CASSLVQDEQFF.

The chain links TRBV29-1 to TRBJ2-1; TRBD1 is a possible D gene (6 bases). In germline, CDR1 is SQVTM, CDR2 ANQGSEA. This CDR3 spans 15 amino acids. The V gene lost 4 bases and the J gene lost 1 base, with 14 bases spanning the gap. This CDR3 reads CSVAPPDRSYNEQFF. The CDR3 nucleotides read TGCAGCGTTGCCCCCCCCGACAGGTCCTACAATGAGCAGTTCTTC.

V gene TRBV25-1 combines with J gene TRBJ2-7; D possibly matches TRBD1 or TRBD2 (6 bases each). The ends were cut back, 1 base at V and 3 bases at J, with 16 bases in the middle. The CDR3 length is 16 residues. Per the germline V gene, CDR1 is MGHDK and CDR2 is SYGVNS. In nucleotides, the CDR3 is TGTGCCAGCAGTGAATCAGGCGGGACAAGGAACTACGAGCAGTACTTC. Amino acids: CASSESGGTRNYEQYF.

The CDR3 loop reads CATASSTGAEYGYTF. As DNA, the CDR3 is TGTGCCACCGCCTCCTCGACAGGGGCGGAATATGGCTACACCTTC. V and J are TRBV25-1 and TRBJ1-2; 8 bases align to TRBD1. CDR3 length equals 15 residues. The junction had 15 bases not matched to a gene; V was cut back by 10 bases and J by 5 bases. Germline-derived CDR1 and CDR2 are MGHDK and SYGVNS.

V is TRBV7-2 and J is TRBJ2-4; D may match TRBD1 or TRBD2 (5 bases each). Per germline, CDR1 SGHTA and CDR2 FQGNSA. Trimming took off 5 bases at V and 8 bases at J, with 10 bases between the two ends. The CDR3 runs 12 residues. The CDR3 reads CASSPLGDIQYF. CDR3 bases: TGTGCCAGCAGCCCTCTGGGGGACATTCAGTACTTC.

This clone was counted between two and nine times. This chain links TRBV6-1 with TRBJ2-5, with unresolved D. The V gene lost 8 bases and the J gene lost 5 bases, with 6 bases spanning the gap. Germline V lookup: CDR1 MNHNS, CDR2 SASEGT. This CDR3 has 10 residues. The CDR3, as DNA: TGTGCCAGCTGGCTGGAGACCCAGTACTTC. Translated: CASWLETQYF.

The rearrangement links TRBV7-2 to TRBJ2-1; 13 nucleotides agree with TRBD2. J gave up 10 bases and V 1 base, and 7 bases lay outside the gene matches. This CDR3 region has 16 residues. Germline V gene data show CDR1 as SGHTA and CDR2 as FQGNSA. The CDR3 DNA sequence: TGTGCCAGCAGCTTAGGGGGGACTAGCGGGGAGAAAGAGCAGTTCTTC. This translates into CASSLGGTSGEKEQFF.

The V call is TRBV30, the J call TRBJ2-1; D unclear. The germline gives CDR1 GTSNPN, CDR2 SVGIG (reference sequence). With 4 bases removed from V and 5 bases from J, the gap between germline ends came to 9 bases. This CDR3 has 12 residues. The CDR3 nucleotides are TGTGCCTGGAACATGAATGACAATGAGCAGTTCTTC. Its protein product is CAWNMNDNEQFF.

The V and J genes are TRBV5-1 and TRBJ2-7; 11 positions match TRBD1. Germline trimming cut 4 bases from V and 5 bases from J; bases unmatched to any gene: 5. This CDR3 contains 14 residues. Germline assignment: CDR1 SGHRS and CDR2 YFSETQ. CDR3 bases: TGCGCCAGCAGCCACCGGACAGGGGGCAACGAGCAGTACTTC. This codes for CASSHRTGGNEQYF.

The rearrangement joins TRBV4-3 to TRBJ2-1; 8 bases line up with TRBD2. In germline, CDR1 is LGHNA, CDR2 YSLEER. The CDR3 is made up of 17 amino acids. The ends lost 1 base at V and 4 bases at J; junction bases unmatched: 9. This CDR3 is CASSQGSSGGAYNEQFF. CDR3 nucleotide sequence: TGCGCCAGCAGCCAAGGATCATCCGGGGGGGCTTACAATGAGCAGTTCTTC.

The chain carries TRBV30 and TRBJ2-3; TRBD1 is a possible D gene (6 bases). CDR1 is GTSNPN and CDR2 is SVGIG in the germline V gene (reference sequence). V was pared by 2 bases and J by 3 bases, with 9 bases between. The CDR3 totals 13 residues. The DNA of the CDR3 is TGTGCCTGGAGTACCACAGGGACAGATACGCAGTATTTT. Its translation: CAWSTTGTDTQYF. The variable domain in full, completed from reference TRBV30 and TRBJ2-3, reads SQTIHQWPATLVQPVGSPLSLECTVEGTSNPNLYWYRQAAGRGLQLLFYSVGIGQISSEVPQNLSASRPQDRQFILSSKKLLLSDSGFYLCAWSTTGTDTQYFGPGTRLTVL.

This clone was counted between two and nine times. The chain is built from TRBV25-1 and TRBJ2-3; 13 bases map to TRBD2. Trimming removed 5 bases from V and 4 bases from J; junction bases left unmatched: 6. Germline assignment: CDR1 MGHDK and CDR2 SYGVNS. The length of the CDR3 is 16 residues. The chain's CDR3 is CASSRGTSGVSDTQYF. CDR3 DNA: TGTGCCAGCAGTCGGGGGACTAGCGGGGTCTCAGATACGCAGTATTTT.

This chain links TRBV29-1 with TRBJ1-2; D is possibly TRBD1 (6 bases). Germline V gene sequence: CDR1 SQVTM, CDR2 ANQGSEA. This CDR3 has 12 residues. The V end lost 7 bases, the J end lost 4 bases, and 13 bases lay between the germline ends. This CDR3 is CSASQGSYGYTF. DNA of the CDR3: TGCAGCGCCTCACAGGGTTCCTATGGCTACACCTTC. Based on the CDR3 plus reference TRBV29-1 and TRBJ1-2, the full variable domain is SAVISQKPSRDICQRGTSLTIQCQVDSQVTMMFWYRQQPGQSLTLIATANQGSEATYESGFVIDKFPISRPNLTFSTLTVSNMSPEDSSIYLCSASQGSYGYTFGSGTRLTVV.

The gene calls are TRBV29-1 and TRBJ2-4; D unclear. CDR1 and CDR2 from the germline V gene are SQVTM and ANQGSEA. The CDR3 extends over 13 amino acids. Trimming took 0 bases from V and 3 from J, leaving 6 bases between them. CDR3 DNA sequence: TGCAGCGTTGAAGAAGGCAGCAAAAACATTCAGTACTTC. Amino acid sequence: CSVEEGSKNIQYF.

The chain has TRBV15 and TRBJ1-4, with D tentatively TRBD1 (6 bases). Germline assignment: CDR1 LNHNV and CDR2 YYDKDF (reference sequence). The CDR3 totals 15 residues. V was cut by 6 bases and J by 0 bases, with 11 bases left in between. Written as DNA, the CDR3 is TGTGCCACCAGAGACGGACAGCCAACTAATGAAAAACTGTTTTTT. This codes for CATRDGQPTNEKLFF.

The chain couples TRBV29-1 to TRBJ2-3; no clear D. The germline gives CDR1 SQVTM, CDR2 ANQGSEA. The V gene lost 4 bases and the J gene lost 2 bases, with 10 bases spanning the gap. This CDR3 has 13 amino acids. CDR3 DNA: TGCAGCGTTGCCGTAAGGAACACAGATACGCAGTATTTT. This encodes CSVAVRNTDTQYF.

This clone has a handful of counts. This chain uses TRBV2 with TRBJ1-2; possibly TRBD1 for D (5 bases). The length of the CDR3 is 13 residues. Germline V CDR1 and CDR2: SNHLY, FYNNEI. Between the trimmed V and J ends, which lost 6 bases and 6 bases, there was a span of 14 bases. CDR3 sequence: CASRYTGSDGYTF. The CDR3 DNA follows: TGTGCCAGCAGGTATACAGGATCAGATGGCTACACCTTC.

The chain couples TRBV7-7 to TRBJ2-3; no firm D call. The CDR3 runs 13 residues. From germline, CDR1 is SSHAT and CDR2 FNYEAQ (reference sequence). V dropped 5 bases and J dropped 4 bases, with 10 bases sitting between them. CDR3 amino acids: CASSPRWADTQYF. CDR3 sequence (DNA): TGTGCCAGCAGCCCTCGGTGGGCAGATACGCAGTATTTT.